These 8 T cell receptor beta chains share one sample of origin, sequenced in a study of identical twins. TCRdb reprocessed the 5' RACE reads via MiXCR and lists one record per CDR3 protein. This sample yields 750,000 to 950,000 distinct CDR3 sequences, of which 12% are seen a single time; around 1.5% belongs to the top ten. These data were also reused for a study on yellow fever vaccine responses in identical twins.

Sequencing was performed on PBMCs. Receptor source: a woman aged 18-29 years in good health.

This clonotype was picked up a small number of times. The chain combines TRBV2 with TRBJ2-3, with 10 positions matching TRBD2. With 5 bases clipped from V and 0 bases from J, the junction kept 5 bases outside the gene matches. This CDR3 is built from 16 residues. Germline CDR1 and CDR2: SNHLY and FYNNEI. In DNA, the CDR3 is TGTGCCAGCAGTCGATCGACTAGCGGGAGCACAGATACGCAGTATTTT. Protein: CASSRSTSGSTDTQYF.

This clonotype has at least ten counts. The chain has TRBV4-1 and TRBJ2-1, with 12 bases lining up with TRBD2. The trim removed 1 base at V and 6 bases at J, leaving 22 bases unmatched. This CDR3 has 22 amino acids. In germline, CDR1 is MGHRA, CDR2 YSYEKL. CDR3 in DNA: TGCGCCAGCAGCCAAGTCCCCACCATTACTAGCGGGAGGACACTATTCGGCAATGAGCAGTTCTTC. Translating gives CASSQVPTITSGRTLFGNEQFF.

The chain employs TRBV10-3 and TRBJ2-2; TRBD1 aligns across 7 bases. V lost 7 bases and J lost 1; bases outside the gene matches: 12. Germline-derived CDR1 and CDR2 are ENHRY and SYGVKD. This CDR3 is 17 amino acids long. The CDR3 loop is CAIKTPVTGLNTGELFF. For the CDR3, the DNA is TGTGCCATCAAAACTCCCGTGACAGGGTTGAACACCGGGGAGCTGTTTTTT.

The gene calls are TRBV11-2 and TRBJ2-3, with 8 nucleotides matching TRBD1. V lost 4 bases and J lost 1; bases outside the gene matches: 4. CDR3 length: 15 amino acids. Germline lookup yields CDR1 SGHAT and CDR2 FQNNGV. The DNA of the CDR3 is TGTGCCAGCAGCTCACAGGGGGTGGGCACAGATACGCAGTATTTT. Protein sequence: CASSSQGVGTDTQYF.

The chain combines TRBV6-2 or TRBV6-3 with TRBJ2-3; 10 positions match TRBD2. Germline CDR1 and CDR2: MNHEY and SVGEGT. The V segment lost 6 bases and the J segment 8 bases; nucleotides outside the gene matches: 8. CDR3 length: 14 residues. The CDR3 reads CASRSAGGQATQYF. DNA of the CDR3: TGTGCCAGCAGATCAGCGGGGGGGCAAGCTACGCAGTATTTT.

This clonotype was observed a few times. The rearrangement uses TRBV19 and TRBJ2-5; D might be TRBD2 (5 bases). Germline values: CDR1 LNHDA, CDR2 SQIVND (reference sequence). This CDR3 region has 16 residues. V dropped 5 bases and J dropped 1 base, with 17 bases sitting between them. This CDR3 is CASSPQRKRTQETQYF. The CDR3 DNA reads TGTGCCAGTAGTCCCCAGCGTAAGCGGACCCAAGAGACCCAGTACTTC.

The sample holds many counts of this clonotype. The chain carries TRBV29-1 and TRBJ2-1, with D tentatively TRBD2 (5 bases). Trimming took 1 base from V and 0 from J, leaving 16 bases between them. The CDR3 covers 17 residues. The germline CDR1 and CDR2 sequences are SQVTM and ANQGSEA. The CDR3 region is CSVEGLAGGHSYNEQFF. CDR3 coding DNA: TGCAGCGTTGAAGGCCTAGCTGGCGGGCACTCCTACAATGAGCAGTTCTTC.

The CDR3: CASSQEGSWGYSSGANVLTF. Written as DNA, the CDR3 is TGTGCCAGCAGCCAAGAGGGGTCTTGGGGTTACAGCTCTGGGGCCAACGTCCTGACTTTC. The gene calls are TRBV4-2 and TRBJ2-6; D not resolved. The V and J ends lost 0 bases and 0 bases respectively, with 18 bases between them. The CDR3 is 20 amino acids. Looked up from germline, CDR1 is LGHNA and CDR2 is YNFKEQ.